These 6 T cell receptor beta chains came from one sample sequenced in a study of blood T cell repertoires in COVID-19. This table comes from immunoSEQ multiplex PCR, and its TCRdb copy is limited to in-frame clones, with some not included. The sample has roughly 68,000 clones; 70% to 90% are singletons. The sample taken for sequencing was peripheral blood. The receptors stem from a man aged 45 to 65 with acute or convalescent COVID-19.

The chain joins TRBV10-3 to TRBJ2-2; maybe TRBD1 (6 bases). V lost 2 bases to trimming and J lost 0 bases, with 7 bases between them. CDR3 length equals 15 residues. Germline assignment: CDR1 ENHRY and CDR2 SYGVKD. The CDR3 loop is CAISEQGTNTGELFF. The CDR3 coding sequence is TGTGCCATCAGTGAGCAGGGGACGAACACCGGGGAGCTGTTTTTT.

The rearrangement joins TRBV5-6 to TRBJ1-5, with 8 bases lining up with TRBD1. CDR1 and CDR2 from the germline V gene are SGHDT and YYEEEE. The CDR3 spans 17 residues. The junction had 12 bases not matched to a gene; V was cut back by 0 bases and J by 7 bases. The CDR3 DNA is TGTGCCAGCAGCTTGGCCCTCTCCAGGGGGCAGAGACAGCCCCAGCATTTT. Residues: CASSLALSRGQRQPQHF.

The chain is built from TRBV19 and TRBJ1-6; 9 bases agree with TRBD1. CDR1 LNHDA and CDR2 SQIVND come from the germline V gene (reference sequence). V gave up 5 bases and J gave up 7 bases; unmatched junction bases: 9. CDR3 size: 16 residues. CDR3 DNA: TGTGCCAGTAGTCCGGGGACAGGGAAAGTGAATTCACCCCTCCACTTT. Protein sequence: CASSPGTGKVNSPLHF.

This clone was picked up a small number of times. This chain uses TRBV4-2 with TRBJ2-2; TRBD2 might be the D (7 bases). The CDR3 contains 16 residues. CDR1 is LGHNA, CDR2 YNFKEQ, per germline. Between the trimmed V and J ends, which lost 0 bases and 6 bases, there was a span of 14 bases. The CDR3 protein is CASSQDGGGAAGELFF. CDR3 coding DNA: TGTGCCAGCAGCCAAGATGGAGGGGGGGCCGCCGGGGAGCTGTTTTTT.

J is TRBJ1-2 and V is TRBV7-6; D is ambiguous. The CDR3 extends over 13 amino acids. The V end was cut by 2 bases, the J end by 5 bases, with 9 bases between. Germline V CDR1 and CDR2: SGHVS, FNYEAQ. In DNA form, the CDR3 reads TGTGCCAGCAGCTTATCAGAAAATTATGGCTACACCTTC. Protein: CASSLSENYGYTF.

This clone is a singleton in its sample. V gene TRBV7-3 combines with J gene TRBJ1-1; TRBD1 aligns across 7 bases. In germline, CDR1 is SGHTA, CDR2 FQGTGA. Trimming took 6 bases from V and 5 from J; bases not matched to a gene: 12. The CDR3 is 15 residues long. CDR3 sequence (DNA): TGTGCCAGCAGAGTACAAGGGGGCGCGAGGACTGAAGCTTTCTTT. It is translated as CASRVQGGARTEAFF.